This T cell receptor beta chain was sequenced for a study of shared clonotypes between healthy human individuals. The germline V and J ends were trimmed by 0 bases and 6 bases, with 15 bases remaining between them. CDR3 size: 15 residues. CDR1 and CDR2 from the germline V gene are SGHDT and YYEEEE. Original data processing: Filtering differed because ImmunoSEQ produced junction-only sequences that carried no quality scores. Method: immunoSEQ multiplex PCR; TCRdb's copy keeps in-frame clones and lacks some. From that table come the V and J calls and clone size; the DNA was used to work out D and trimming. Of 2 million to 2.5 million clones listed, approximately 90% are singletons.

This chain uses TRBV5-6 with TRBJ1-2, with D unclear. This TCR derives from a man younger than 35 in good health. Some clones in this sample may be carry-over from other donors' samples. Sequences were obtained from naive CD4+ T cells from PBMCs. Subset: CD45RA+ positively selected. The DNA for the CDR3 is TGTGCCAGCAGCTTGGGGGCCGTGGGAACGAATGGCTACACCTTC. This sequence encodes CASSLGAVGTNGYTF.